This T cell receptor beta chain was captured in a study of cytomegalovirus exposure and HLA in healthy donors. Broader study findings: Common viral pathogens (according to a later analysis) appeared linked to several of the most significant clusters. Overall, around 150 TCR beta chains were annotated as cytomegalovirus-associated.

It was healthy bone marrow donors who served as donors. The study ran its PCR with 60 Vbeta and 13 Jbeta primers. Authors' analysis steps: The authors later counted roughly 79 million unique TCR beta chains, approximately 10 million of them shared. Sequencing used immunoSEQ multiplex PCR; TCRdb keeps in-frame clones, though not all of them. The V and J calls and clone size come from that table; D and trimming were worked out from the DNA. In the table there are 120,000 or so clones, over 70% of which are singletons. Germline V gene data show CDR1 as SEHNR and CDR2 as FQNEAQ (reference sequence). Trimming shortened V by 5 bases and J by 3 bases, and 4 bases separated the two germline ends. The CDR3 covers 11 residues. A word on this clone: The antigen remains undetermined.

This sequence was found in a woman aged 45 to 65 in good health and CMV-seropositive. This chain links TRBV7-9 with TRBJ1-2; D unresolved. The sequenced sample was PBMCs. This CDR3 is CASSNYYGYTF. DNA of the CDR3: TGTGCCAGCAGCAACTACTATGGCTACACCTTC.